One and the same sample provided the 18 T cell receptor beta chains below, sequenced in a study of cytomegalovirus exposure and HLA in healthy donors. Here immunoSEQ multiplex PCR was the method, and the copy in TCRdb shows in-frame clones only, minus some. This sample yields tens of thousands of clones, of which around nine tenths are seen a single time; 3% to 4% belongs to the top ten. The sequencing sample was made of PBMCs. Receptor source: a young woman in good health and CMV-seropositive.

The chain couples TRBV2 to TRBJ1-4; 7 bases fit TRBD1. The V and J ends lost 7 bases and 4 bases, in that order; junction bases with no gene match: 6. The CDR3 loop spans 14 amino acids. Per the germline V gene, CDR1 is SNHLY and CDR2 is FYNNEI. The CDR3 region has the DNA TGTGCCAGCAATAGACAGGGCTTTAATGAAAAACTGTTTTTT. It translates to CASNRQGFNEKLFF.

The chain employs TRBV28 and TRBJ2-3; D possibly corresponds to TRBD1 (6 bases). CDR1 is MDHEN and CDR2 is SYDVKM in the germline V gene. The CDR3 spans 15 residues. The V end lost 6 bases, the J end lost 5 bases, and 18 bases lay between the germline ends. The CDR3 region is CASSRGGTSKDTQYF. The CDR3 DNA follows: TGTGCCAGCAGCCGGGGTGGGACATCGAAAGATACGCAGTATTTT. The entire variable domain, with the rest obtained from reference TRBV28 and TRBJ2-3, is as follows: DVKVTQSSRYLVKRTGEKVFLECVQDMDHENMFWYRQDPGLGLRLIYFSYDVKMKEKGDIPEGYSVSREKKERFSLILESASTNQTSMYLCASSRGGTSKDTQYFGPGTRLTVL.

The chain links TRBV7-9 to TRBJ1-1; 7 bases map to TRBD1. V dropped 4 bases and J dropped 5; count of bases not matched to a gene: 4. The CDR3 is made up of 13 amino acids. Germline CDR1 SEHNR, CDR2 FQNEAQ (reference sequence). The CDR3 region has the DNA TGTGCCAGCAGCTCAAACAGGGGAACTGAAGCTTTCTTT. The encoded protein is CASSSNRGTEAFF.

The chain recombines TRBV11-2 with TRBJ2-3; TRBD1 aligns across 8 bases. Germline V lookup: CDR1 SGHAT, CDR2 FQNNGV. V trimming: 3 bases; J trimming: 5 bases; junction bases outside the gene matches: 4. CDR3 length: 14 residues. CDR3 DNA: TGTGCCAGCAGCTTGGACAGGGTGGTAGATACGCAGTATTTT. Its protein is CASSLDRVVDTQYF.

The chain has TRBV29-1 and TRBJ2-5, with a tentative D call TRBD2 (5 bases). V gave up 7 bases and J gave up 4 bases, with 13 bases separating them. The CDR3 is 12 residues long. In germline, CDR1 is SQVTM, CDR2 ANQGSEA. The CDR3 region has the DNA TGCAGCGCAGTCAAGCGGTTAGAGACCCAGTACTTC. Residues: CSAVKRLETQYF. Complete variable domain (other parts from reference TRBV29-1 and TRBJ2-5): SAVISQKPSRDICQRGTSLTIQCQVDSQVTMMFWYRQQPGQSLTLIATANQGSEATYESGFVIDKFPISRPNLTFSTLTVSNMSPEDSSIYLCSAVKRLETQYFGPGTRLLVL.

The chain recombines TRBV27 with TRBJ2-7; tentative D call: TRBD1 (5 bases). Germline-derived CDR1 and CDR2 are MNHEY and SMNVEV (reference sequence). Trimming took 6 bases from V and 0 from J, leaving 12 bases between them. CDR3 length equals 14 residues. For the CDR3, the DNA is TGTGCCAGCAGCCTCACAGGCGACTCCTACGAGCAGTACTTC. This translates into CASSLTGDSYEQYF.

The rearrangement uses TRBV28 and TRBJ1-1; D call uncertain. Trimming stripped 8 bases from V and 0 bases from J, with 10 bases between. Germline lookup yields CDR1 MDHEN and CDR2 SYDVKM. This CDR3 has 13 amino acids. The chain's CDR3 is CASYLLMNTEAFF. DNA of the CDR3: TGTGCCAGCTATCTACTCATGAACACTGAAGCTTTCTTT.

This sequence joins TRBV2 and TRBJ2-2, with 9 positions matching TRBD2. CDR3 length equals 16 residues. Germline-derived CDR1 and CDR2 are SNHLY and FYNNEI. Trimming at V came to 7 bases and at J to 3 bases, leaving 9 bases not matched to a gene. The CDR3 reads CASIDLSGGYTGELFF. CDR3 DNA sequence: TGTGCCAGCATTGACCTCAGCGGGGGGTACACCGGGGAGCTGTTTTTT.

The chain joins TRBV15 to TRBJ2-7, with 7 bases aligning to TRBD2. V was clipped by 1 base and J by 3 bases; unmatched bases: 9. Per germline, CDR1 LNHNV and CDR2 YYDKDF (reference sequence). CDR3 length: 16 amino acids. The CDR3, as DNA: TGTGCCACCAGCAGAGGTCGGGAGGTGCCGATCTACGAGCAGTACTTC. This sequence encodes CATSRGREVPIYEQYF.

The chain combines TRBV27 with TRBJ2-7; 12 positions match TRBD1. The CDR3 covers 15 residues. J was trimmed by 6 bases and V by 5 bases; bases with no gene match: 8. Germline CDR1 and CDR2: MNHEY and SMNVEV (reference sequence). CDR3 sequence (DNA): TGTGCCAGCAGTCCTACGGGACAGGGGGCTCTCGAGCAGTACTTC. Protein product: CASSPTGQGALEQYF.

The chain couples TRBV15 to TRBJ1-4; TRBD1 agrees at 9 bases. The V and J ends lost 0 bases and 8 bases, in that order; junction bases with no gene match: 16. Germline V gives CDR1 LNHNV, CDR2 YYDKDF (reference sequence). This CDR3 comprises 19 residues. The CDR3 sequence: CATSRDLVKRTGEIEKLFF. In DNA form, the CDR3 reads TGTGCCACCAGCAGAGATCTCGTAAAACGGACAGGGGAAATCGAAAAACTGTTTTTT.

J is TRBJ2-5 and V is TRBV4-1, with D maybe TRBD2 (5 bases). CDR1 MGHRA and CDR2 YSYEKL come from the germline V gene. Trimming left V 4 bases short and J 5 bases short, with 11 bases between. This CDR3 contains 13 residues. The CDR3 DNA is TGCGCCAGCAGCCCCGGCGGGCGGGAGACCCAGTACTTC. This codes for CASSPGGRETQYF.

The rearrangement uses TRBV30 and TRBJ2-7; 8 positions agree with TRBD1. The ends lost 4 bases at V and 3 bases at J; junction bases unmatched: 8. This CDR3 comprises 14 residues. Germline CDR1 is GTSNPN and CDR2 is SVGIG (reference sequence). The DNA of the CDR3 is TGTGCCTGGACCGAGGACAGGGCCATCTACGAGCAGTACTTC. Amino acid sequence: CAWTEDRAIYEQYF.

The rearrangement links TRBV6-1 to TRBJ2-1, with D tentatively TRBD2 (6 bases). Trimming stripped 3 bases from V and 0 bases from J, with 21 bases between. CDR1 MNHNS and CDR2 SASEGT come from the germline V gene. The length of the CDR3 is 19 residues. The CDR3, as DNA: TGTGCCAGCAGTGACAGAAAAGCGGGCCCGGGGAGCTCCTACAATGAGCAGTTCTTC. Translated: CASSDRKAGPGSSYNEQFF.

This clone was picked up one time. This chain uses TRBV7-6 with TRBJ2-5, with a weak D call TRBD1 (5 bases). Germline lookup yields CDR1 SGHVS and CDR2 FNYEAQ. This CDR3 contains 13 residues. V shed 4 bases and J shed 5 bases, with 11 bases lying between them. As DNA, the CDR3 is TGTGCCAGCAGCTCTTCAGGGCGGGAGACCCAGTACTTC. As protein: CASSSSGRETQYF.

The chain links TRBV5-8 to TRBJ2-7; 11 bases line up with TRBD2. Unmatched junction bases numbered 9, after V lost 4 bases and J lost 3 bases. The CDR3 has 16 residues. Germline CDR1 SGHTS, CDR2 YDEGEE. CDR3 amino acids: CASSRRTSGRDYEQYF. In DNA, the CDR3 is TGTGCCAGCAGCCGCAGAACTAGCGGGAGAGACTACGAGCAGTACTTC.

The rearrangement joins TRBV28 to TRBJ1-1; D is ambiguous. This CDR3 spans 14 amino acids. V was trimmed by 6 bases and J by 4 bases, leaving 15 bases between them. From germline, CDR1 is MDHEN and CDR2 SYDVKM. The CDR3 DNA sequence: TGTGCCAGCAGAACGGAATGGCTAGGCACTGAAGCTTTCTTT. Its protein product is CASRTEWLGTEAFF.

The chain carries TRBV6-4 and TRBJ2-3, with D perhaps matching TRBD2 (6 bases). Germline V gene data show CDR1 as MRHNA and CDR2 as SNTAGT. The CDR3 length is 15 residues. V dropped 4 bases and J dropped 1 base, with 12 bases sitting between them. The CDR3 is CASSANGEGTDTQYF. The CDR3 DNA sequence: TGTGCCAGCAGTGCGAACGGGGAGGGCACAGATACGCAGTATTTT.